Following are 24 T cell receptor beta chains from one sample sequenced in a study of cytomegalovirus exposure and HLA in healthy donors. Libraries were prepared by immunoSEQ multiplex PCR; TCRdb keeps only in-frame clonotypes and omits some of them. The table lists approximately 120,000 clones, approximately 94% of them singletons, with roughly 1.3% in the top ten. Source material: PBMCs. These receptor sequences come from a woman under 30 in good health and CMV-seronegative.

The chain couples TRBV6-6 to TRBJ2-3, with D tentatively TRBD1 (6 bases). V lost 4 bases to trimming and J lost 0 bases, with 11 bases between them. The germline CDR1 and CDR2 sequences are MNHNY and SVGAGI (reference sequence). There are 15 residues in the CDR3. The CDR3 loop reads CASSFRDISTDTQYF. CDR3 coding DNA: TGTGCCAGCAGTTTTCGGGACATTAGCACAGATACGCAGTATTTT.

The genes are TRBV19 and TRBJ2-3, with a possible D match to TRBD2 (7 bases). Germline values: CDR1 LNHDA, CDR2 SQIVND (reference sequence). Trimming removed 5 bases from V and 0 bases from J, with 15 bases in between. The CDR3 totals 16 residues. This CDR3 is CASSSRGGTSTDTQYF. CDR3 DNA: TGTGCCAGTAGTTCCAGGGGAGGGACTAGCACAGATACGCAGTATTTT.

The chain uses TRBV19 and TRBJ2-1; D is unresolved. Germline assignment: CDR1 LNHDA and CDR2 SQIVND (reference sequence). The CDR3 covers 14 residues. Deletions cut 2 bases from V and 2 bases from J, with 7 bases between. The CDR3 region has the DNA TGTGCCAGTAGTATACAGGCAACCTACAATGAGCAGTTCTTC. Protein product: CASSIQATYNEQFF.

Turning to this clone: At one of its ends the junction is not consistent with the germline gene, which may arise from a read error. V is TRBV7-3 and J is TRBJ2-2; D remains unclear. The CDR3 sequence is 13 residues long. Germline lookup yields CDR1 SGHTA and CDR2 FQGTGA. The CDR3 here is CASSLTYTGELFF. The CDR3 region has the DNA TGTGCCAGCAGCCTAACCTACACCGGGGAGCTGTTTTTT. The whole variable domain, remainder taken from reference TRBV7-3 and TRBJ2-2, is GAGVSQTPSNKVTEKGKYVELRCDPISGHTALYWYRQSLGQGPEFLIYFQGTGAADDSGLPNDRFFAVRPEGSVSTLKIQRTERGDSAVYLCASSLTYTGELFFGEGSRLTVL.

The rearrangement uses TRBV19 and TRBJ1-3; TRBD1 agrees at 10 bases. Trimming cost V 4 bases and J 2 bases; bases outside gene matches: 5. Per the germline V gene, CDR1 is LNHDA and CDR2 is SQIVND (reference sequence). This CDR3 spans 16 amino acids. The CDR3 DNA follows: TGTGCCAGTAGTACCGGGACAGGGGCGACTGGAAACACCATATATTTT. This encodes CASSTGTGATGNTIYF.

The rearrangement joins TRBV28 to TRBJ2-3; D is perhaps TRBD1 (5 bases). V was clipped by 3 bases and J by 0 bases, with 22 bases between them. Germline CDR1 reads MDHEN; CDR2 reads SYDVKM. The CDR3 is 19 amino acids. The chain's CDR3 is CASSFQGSWPHRSTDTQYF. In nucleotides, the CDR3 is TGTGCCAGCAGTTTCCAGGGCAGCTGGCCTCATAGGAGCACAGATACGCAGTATTTT.

The rearrangement joins TRBV7-9 to TRBJ1-1; no definite D call. Germline assignment: CDR1 SEHNR and CDR2 FQNEAQ (reference sequence). The CDR3 has 14 amino acids. Trimming removed 1 base at V and 6 bases at J, with 12 bases between. CDR3: CASSLEREDAEAFF. The CDR3 DNA sequence: TGTGCCAGCAGCTTAGAGCGTGAAGACGCTGAAGCTTTCTTT.

This chain uses TRBV28 with TRBJ2-5; unclear D gene. CDR1 and CDR2 from the germline V gene are MDHEN and SYDVKM. The ends were cut back, 6 bases at V and 7 bases at J, with 9 bases in the middle. This CDR3 region has 11 residues. The CDR3 sequence is CASSLRGTQYF. The CDR3 coding sequence is TGTGCCAGCAGCCTTCGAGGGACCCAGTACTTC.

The V call is TRBV5-6, the J call TRBJ2-2; 7 bases align to TRBD1. CDR3 length equals 16 residues. V shed 2 bases, J shed 2 bases, and the junction held 6 bases outside the gene matches. CDR1 is SGHDT, CDR2 YYEEEE, per germline. DNA for the CDR3: TGTGCCAGCAGCTTTTCATGGGACAGCAACACCGGGGAGCTGTTTTTT. Amino acids: CASSFSWDSNTGELFF.

This clone was counted between two and nine times. The chain employs TRBV28 and TRBJ2-7; TRBD1 aligns across 8 bases. The CDR3 runs to 12 residues. V shed 8 bases, J shed 2 bases, and the junction held 2 bases outside the gene matches. Looked up from germline, CDR1 is MDHEN and CDR2 is SYDVKM. CDR3 sequence: CASGQGTYEQYF. The DNA of the CDR3 is TGTGCCAGCGGACAGGGAACCTACGAGCAGTACTTC.

Notes on this clone: The junction does not match germline at one end; this may be a read error. The V call is TRBV6-1, the J call TRBJ2-1; D uncertain. CDR1 is MNHNS and CDR2 is SASEGT in the germline V gene. This CDR3 region has 12 residues. This CDR3 is CASSEAGSEQFF. Written as DNA, the CDR3 is TGTGCCAGCAGCGAAGCTGGCTCTGAGCAGTTCTTC.

J is TRBJ2-7 and V is TRBV6-1, with D perhaps matching TRBD2 (7 bases). In germline, CDR1 is MNHNS, CDR2 SASEGT. The CDR3 has 14 amino acids. Trimming removed 6 bases at V and 0 bases at J, with 12 bases between. Written as DNA, the CDR3 is TGTGCCAGCAGGGGAGGGGGGGTCTCCTACGAGCAGTACTTC. Protein product: CASRGGGVSYEQYF.

Only one count was recorded for this clone. The chain is built from TRBV5-1 and TRBJ2-2; 12 positions match TRBD2. The CDR3 length is 16 residues. Unmatched junction bases numbered 6, after V lost 4 bases and J lost 5 bases. Germline CDR1 reads SGHRS; CDR2 reads YFSETQ. The CDR3 DNA sequence: TGCGCCAGCAGCCCGACCGGGACTAGCGGGACCGGGGAGCTGTTTTTT. Encoded protein: CASSPTGTSGTGELFF. Full variable domain (rest looked up from reference TRBV5-1 and TRBJ2-2): KAGVTQTPRYLIKTRGQQVTLSCSPISGHRSVSWYQQTPGQGLQFLFEYFSETQRNKGNFPGRFSGRQFSNSRSEMNVSTLELGDSALYLCASSPTGTSGTGELFFGEGSRLTVL.

J is TRBJ1-5 and V is TRBV13; D not certain. CDR1 and CDR2 (germline): PRHDT, FYEKMQ (reference sequence). The CDR3 covers 15 residues. V gave up 0 bases and J gave up 2 bases, with 8 bases separating them. The chain's CDR3 is CASSLGATGNQPQHF. The CDR3 DNA sequence: TGTGCCAGCAGCTTAGGCGCTACAGGCAATCAGCCCCAGCATTTT.

This chain joins TRBV30 and TRBJ1-4, with TRBD1 identical over 9 bases. Unmatched junction bases numbered 4, after V lost 3 bases and J lost 5 bases. CDR1 is GTSNPN and CDR2 is SVGIG in the germline V gene (reference sequence). The CDR3 consists of 14 residues. The DNA for the CDR3 is TGTGCCTGGAGCCAAGGACAGGGGAATGAAAAACTGTTTTTT. As protein: CAWSQGQGNEKLFF. The whole variable domain, remainder taken from reference TRBV30 and TRBJ1-4, is SQTIHQWPATLVQPVGSPLSLECTVEGTSNPNLYWYRQAAGRGLQLLFYSVGIGQISSEVPQNLSASRPQDRQFILSSKKLLLSDSGFYLCAWSQGQGNEKLFFGSGTQLSVL.

The gene calls are TRBV28 and TRBJ1-1, with TRBD1 matching 7 bases. Germline lookup yields CDR1 MDHEN and CDR2 SYDVKM. Losses at the gene ends were 8 bases for V and 2 bases for J; bases not matched to a gene: 11. This CDR3 is 15 amino acids long. For the CDR3, the DNA is TGTGCCAGCGTGGAGGGGGCGCCGGGCAACACTGAAGCTTTCTTT. Residues: CASVEGAPGNTEAFF.

This sequence joins TRBV28 and TRBJ2-5; the D gene is possibly TRBD2 (5 bases). The CDR3 runs 12 residues. Germline V CDR1 and CDR2: MDHEN, SYDVKM. Trimming pared 6 bases from V and 6 bases from J, leaving 11 bases between. The CDR3 DNA is TGTGCCAGCAGGGATCCGGGAAAGACCCAGTACTTC. It is translated as CASRDPGKTQYF.

The chain combines TRBV28 with TRBJ1-5, with 7 bases that match TRBD1. Germline loops: CDR1 MDHEN, CDR2 SYDVKM. Losses at the gene ends were 7 bases for V and 4 bases for J; bases not matched to a gene: 4. The CDR3 is 13 residues long. CDR3 nucleotide sequence: TGTGCCAGCACCTGGGGACAGAATCAGCCCCAGCATTTT. Translating gives CASTWGQNQPQHF.

The V and J genes are TRBV18 and TRBJ1-1; 8 bases agree with TRBD1. This CDR3 is built from 16 residues. Per germline, CDR1 KGHSH and CDR2 LQKENI. The V and J ends lost 4 bases and 3 bases, in that order; junction bases with no gene match: 10. DNA for the CDR3: TGTGCCAGCTCACGAGGACAGGGTCGGACCCACACTGAAGCTTTCTTT. Translated, it gives CASSRGQGRTHTEAFF.

This chain uses TRBV9 with TRBJ2-5, with D uncertain. Germline V CDR1 and CDR2: SGDLS, YYNGEE. The V end lost 3 bases, the J end lost 3 bases, and 3 bases lay between the germline ends. There are 11 residues in the CDR3. Written as DNA, the CDR3 is TGTGCCAGCAGCGCAGAAGAGACCCAGTACTTC. This codes for CASSAEETQYF.

The chain uses TRBV29-1 and TRBJ1-4; D may be TRBD1 (5 bases). Germline loops: CDR1 SQVTM, CDR2 ANQGSEA. The ends were cut back, 7 bases at V and 8 bases at J, with 11 bases in the middle. This CDR3 has 11 residues. This CDR3 reads CSATTGEKLFF. The CDR3 region has the DNA TGCAGCGCGACAACAGGCGAAAAACTGTTTTTT.

In this sample, this clone turned up once. V is TRBV19 and J is TRBJ2-4; D perhaps matches TRBD2 (5 bases). The CDR3 covers 12 residues. Trimming left V 7 bases short and J 6 bases short, with 10 bases between. The germline V gene has CDR1 LNHDA and CDR2 SQIVND (reference sequence). The CDR3 DNA sequence: TGTGCCAGTACCCTCGAGGGAAACATTCAGTACTTC. Amino acids: CASTLEGNIQYF.

The chain carries TRBV5-1 and TRBJ2-5; D is undetermined. Germline CDR1 SGHRS, CDR2 YFSETQ. The V and J ends lost 0 bases and 3 bases respectively, with 15 bases between them. The CDR3 contains 16 residues. As DNA, the CDR3 is TGCGCCAGCAGCTTGGGCCCCGGCAGCGATAAAGAGACCCAGTACTTC. Amino acid sequence: CASSLGPGSDKETQYF.

This clone was seen many times. The J gene is TRBJ1-2, the V gene TRBV6-1; 7 nucleotides match TRBD1. The CDR3 runs to 13 residues. The V and J ends lost 6 bases and 2 bases, in that order; junction bases with no gene match: 3. Germline V gives CDR1 MNHNS, CDR2 SASEGT. The CDR3 nucleotides are TGTGCCAGCAGCCTGACAGGGAACTATGGCTACACCTTC. Protein product: CASSLTGNYGYTF.